These T cell receptor beta chains were read from a single sample in a study of cytomegalovirus exposure and HLA in healthy donors. Some clones are missing from TCRdb's copy, which holds only in-frame ones; the method was immunoSEQ multiplex PCR. The sample carries roughly 300,000 clones, roughly 87% recorded once. What was sequenced was PBMCs. Receptors were obtained from a woman aged 25 to 39 in good health and CMV-seropositive. Both conserved end residues are trimmed from each CDR3. The order of the fields is CDR3 protein, J gene, V gene.

cdr3_aa: ATGTANTEAF
j_call: TRBJ1-1
v_call: TRBV6-5

cdr3_aa: AWSGGVSNQPQH
j_call: TRBJ1-5
v_call: TRBV30

cdr3_aa: ASSTGITSEAF
j_call: TRBJ1-1
v_call: TRBV19

cdr3_aa: ASSIPQGKGAEAF
j_call: TRBJ1-1
v_call: TRBV28

cdr3_aa: SVVDIPGSGGYT
j_call: TRBJ1-2
v_call: TRBV29-1

cdr3_aa: ASSYTNSGNTIY
j_call: TRBJ1-3
v_call: TRBV6-5

cdr3_aa: AWSSRSGFSPLH
j_call: TRBJ1-6
v_call: TRBV30

cdr3_aa: ASGQEGYEQY
j_call: TRBJ2-7
v_call: TRBV28

cdr3_aa: ASSLGGQHSYEQY
j_call: TRBJ2-7
v_call: TRBV11-1

cdr3_aa: ASSPGTSGAGELF
j_call: TRBJ2-2
v_call: TRBV7-6

cdr3_aa: ASSVRSVASYEQY
j_call: TRBJ2-7
v_call: TRBV19

cdr3_aa: ASSQTGGGEKLF
j_call: TRBJ1-4
v_call: TRBV4-1

cdr3_aa: ATSMGQGNQPQH
j_call: TRBJ1-5
v_call: TRBV15

cdr3_aa: ASSLGTSNSGNTIY
j_call: TRBJ1-3
v_call: TRBV28

cdr3_aa: ASSLGESYNEQF
j_call: TRBJ2-1
v_call: TRBV7-6

cdr3_aa: ASRSGMTYGYT
j_call: TRBJ1-2
v_call: TRBV12-2